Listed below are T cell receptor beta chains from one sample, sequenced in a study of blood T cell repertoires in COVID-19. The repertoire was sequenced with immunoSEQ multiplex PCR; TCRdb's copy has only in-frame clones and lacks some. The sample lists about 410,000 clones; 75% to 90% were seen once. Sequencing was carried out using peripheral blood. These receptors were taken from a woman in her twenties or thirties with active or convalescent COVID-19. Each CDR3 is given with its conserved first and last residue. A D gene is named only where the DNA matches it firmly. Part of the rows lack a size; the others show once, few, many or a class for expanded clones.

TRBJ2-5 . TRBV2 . TGTGCCAGCAGTGGTTCTTTACAAGAAAAGACCCAGTACTTC CASSGSLQEKTQYF
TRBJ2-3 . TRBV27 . TGTGCCAGCAGAATTAGCGGTACAGATACGCAGTATTTT CASRISGTDTQYF
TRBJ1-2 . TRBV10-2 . TGCGCCAGCAGTGAGTCGACAGGAGCTAACTATGGCTACACCTTC CASSESTGANYGYTF
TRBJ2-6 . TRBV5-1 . TGCGCCAGCAGCCCGTCCGGGGGGCCCGGGGCCAACGTCCTGACTTTC CASSPSGGPGANVLTF
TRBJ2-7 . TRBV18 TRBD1 TGTGCCAGCTCACCAGGGACAGCGGAGCGTTACGAGCAGTACTTC CASSPGTAERYEQYF
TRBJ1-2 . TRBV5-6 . TGTGCCAGCAGCGTGAGGGACTGGTATGGCTACACCTTC CASSVRDWYGYTF
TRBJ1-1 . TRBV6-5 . TGTGCCGTCGAACAGGGAGGGCGGAACACTGAAGCTTTCTTT CAVEQGGRNTEAFF
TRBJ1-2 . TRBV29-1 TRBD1 TGCAGCGTTGAAGACCCGACAGGGGAAGGCTACACCTTC CSVEDPTGEGYTF
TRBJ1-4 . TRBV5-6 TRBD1 TGTGCCAGCAGCTCGCTTGTCGGGACAGGGGACGAAAAACTGTTTTTT CASSSLVGTGDEKLFF
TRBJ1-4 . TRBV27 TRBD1 TGTGCCAGCAGCGGACAGGGGCGGGAAAAACTGTTTTTT CASSGQGREKLFF
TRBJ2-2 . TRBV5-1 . TGCGCCAGCAGCCTCGACACCACGAACACCGGGGAGCTGTTTTTT CASSLDTTNTGELFF
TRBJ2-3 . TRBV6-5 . TGTGCCAGCAGTTACGGCCCTTACACAGATACGCAGTATTTT CASSYGPYTDTQYF
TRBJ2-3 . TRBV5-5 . TGTGCCAGCAGCTTGAGCTACGATACGCAGTATTTT CASSLSYDTQYF
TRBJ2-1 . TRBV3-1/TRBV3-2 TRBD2 TGTGCCAGCAGCCAAGACCTTGCGGGAGGCTCCAATGAGCAGTTCTTC CASSQDLAGGSNEQFF
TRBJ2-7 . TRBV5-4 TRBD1 TGTGCCAGCAGCCACGACAGGGGGCCACCTAGGCCCTACGAGCAGTACTTC CASSHDRGPPRPYEQYF
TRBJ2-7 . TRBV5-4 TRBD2 TGTGCCAGCAGCCAATGGGGGACTAGCGGCTCCTACGAGCAGTACTTC CASSQWGTSGSYEQYF
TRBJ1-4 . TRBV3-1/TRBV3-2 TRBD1 TGTGCCAGCAGCCAATCCGGACAGGGTCGAAGTGAAAAACTGTTTTTT CASSQSGQGRSEKLFF
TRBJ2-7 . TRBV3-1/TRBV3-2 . TGTGCCAGCAGCCCCCGCCCAGGGCAGTCCTACGAGCAGTACTTC CASSPRPGQSYEQYF
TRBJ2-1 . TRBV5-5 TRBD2 TGTGCCAGCAGCTTTGGCGGGGGGGTCATGGAGCAGTTCTTC CASSFGGGVMEQFF
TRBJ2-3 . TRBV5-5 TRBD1 TGTGCCAGCAGCTCTACCCGGACAGGGTCGGATACGCAGTATTTT CASSSTRTGSDTQYF
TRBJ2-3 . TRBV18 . TGTGCCAGCTCACGTGGACCGGGGGAAAACACAGATACGCAGTATTTT CASSRGPGENTDTQYF
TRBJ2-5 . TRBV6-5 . TGTGCCAGCAGCACCGGCAGGGCCGAGACCCAGTACTTC CASSTGRAETQYF
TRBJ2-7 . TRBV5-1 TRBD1 TGCGCCAGCAGCTTGGGACAGGGGATGTCCTACGAGCAGTACTTC CASSLGQGMSYEQYF
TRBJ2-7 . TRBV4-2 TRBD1 TGTGCCAGCAGCCAAGATTTAGGGACAGGGTTCCACGAGCAGTACTTC CASSQDLGTGFHEQYF
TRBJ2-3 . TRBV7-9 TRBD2 TGTGCCAGCAGCCGAACTAGCGCGGGCACAGATACGCAGTATTTT CASSRTSAGTDTQYF
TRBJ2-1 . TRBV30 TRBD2 TGTGCCTGGAATAGCGGGAGGGCCGGGTATGAGCAGTTCTTC CAWNSGRAGYEQFF
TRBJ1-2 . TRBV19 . TGTGCCAGTAGTGAAATAGGAGAAATCTATGGCTACACCTTC CASSEIGEIYGYTF
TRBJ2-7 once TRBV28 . TGTGCCACCCAACAGGGCACCTACGAGCAGTACTTC CATQQGTYEQYF
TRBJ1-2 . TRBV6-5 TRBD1 TGTGCCAGCTGGGGGGACAGGGGGCTTGGCTACACCTTC CASWGDRGLGYTF
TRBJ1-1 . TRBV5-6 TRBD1 TGTGCCAGCAGCACAGGTCCGGGACAGGGCGAATCAGCTTTCTTT CASSTGPGQGESAFF
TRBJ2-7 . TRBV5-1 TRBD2 TGCGCCAGCAGCTCCGGGACTAGGGTTCCCTCCTACGAGCAGTACTTC CASSSGTRVPSYEQYF
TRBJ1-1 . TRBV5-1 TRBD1 TGCGCCAGCAGCTCCTCGGGACAGGGAGGGTCTGAAGCTTTCTTT CASSSSGQGGSEAFF
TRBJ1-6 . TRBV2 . TGTGCCAGCAGGCCGTGGGGGGGGAATTCACCCCTCCACTTT CASRPWGGNSPLHF
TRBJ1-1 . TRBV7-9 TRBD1 TGTGCCAGCAGCCAGGGGGCGCCGAACACTGAAGCTTTCTTT CASSQGAPNTEAFF
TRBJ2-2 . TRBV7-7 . TGTGCCAGCAGCTTCTTAGGGGGGAACACCGGGGAGCTGTTTTTT CASSFLGGNTGELFF
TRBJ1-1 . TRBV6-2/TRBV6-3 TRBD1 TGTGCCAGCAGCAACCTCAGGGGGACTGAAGCTTTCTTT CASSNLRGTEAFF
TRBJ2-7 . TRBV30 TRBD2 TGTGCCTGGAGTGTAGCGGGAATCTCCGAGCAGTACTTC CAWSVAGISEQYF
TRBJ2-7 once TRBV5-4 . TGTGCCAGCAGCTCCTCTAGCGATTCCTACGAGCAGTACTTC CASSSSSDSYEQYF
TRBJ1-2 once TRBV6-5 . TGTGCCAGCAGGTCAGGGTTGGCTAACTATGGCTACACCTTC CASRSGLANYGYTF